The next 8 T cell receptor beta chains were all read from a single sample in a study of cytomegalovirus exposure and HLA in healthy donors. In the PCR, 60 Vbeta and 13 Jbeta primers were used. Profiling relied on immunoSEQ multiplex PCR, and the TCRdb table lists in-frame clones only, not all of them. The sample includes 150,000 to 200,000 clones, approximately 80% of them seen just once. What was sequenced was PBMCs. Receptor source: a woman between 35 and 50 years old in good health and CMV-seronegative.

This CDR3 reads CASSEPGRGAGEQYF. The CDR3 nucleotides read TGTGCCAGCAGTGAACCCGGACGGGGGGCTGGCGAGCAGTACTTC. The V gene is TRBV25-1, the J gene TRBJ2-7; a weak D match, TRBD2 (7 bases). Trimming removed 2 bases from V and 6 bases from J, with 17 bases in between. Germline V gene sequence: CDR1 MGHDK, CDR2 SYGVNS. This CDR3 contains 15 residues.

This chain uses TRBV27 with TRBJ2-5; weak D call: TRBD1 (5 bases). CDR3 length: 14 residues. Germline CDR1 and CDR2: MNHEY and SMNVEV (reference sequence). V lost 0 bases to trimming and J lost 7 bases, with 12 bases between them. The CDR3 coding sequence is TGTGCCAGCAGTTTATCAGCAGGGCCGGGGACCCAGTACTTC. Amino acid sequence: CASSLSAGPGTQYF.

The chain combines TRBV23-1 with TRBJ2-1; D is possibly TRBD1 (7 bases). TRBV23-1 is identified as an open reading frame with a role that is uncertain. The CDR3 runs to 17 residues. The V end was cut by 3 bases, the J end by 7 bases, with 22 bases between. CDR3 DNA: TGCGCCAGCAGTCACCAGGAGGGGGCGTTAGCTCGGAATGAGCAGTTCTTC. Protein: CASSHQEGALARNEQFF.

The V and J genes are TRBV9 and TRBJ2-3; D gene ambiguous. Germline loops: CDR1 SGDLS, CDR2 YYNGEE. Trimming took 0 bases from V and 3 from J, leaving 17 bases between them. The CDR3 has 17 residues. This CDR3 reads CASSVVSPYLGTDTQYF. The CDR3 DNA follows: TGTGCCAGCAGCGTAGTCTCCCCCTACCTTGGTACAGATACGCAGTATTTT.

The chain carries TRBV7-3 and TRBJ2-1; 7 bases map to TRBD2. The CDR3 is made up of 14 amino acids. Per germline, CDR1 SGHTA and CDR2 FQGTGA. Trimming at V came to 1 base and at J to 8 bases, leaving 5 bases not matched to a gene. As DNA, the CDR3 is TGTGCCAGCAGCTTAAAGGGAGGGCCCTATGAGCAGTTCTTC. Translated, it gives CASSLKGGPYEQFF.

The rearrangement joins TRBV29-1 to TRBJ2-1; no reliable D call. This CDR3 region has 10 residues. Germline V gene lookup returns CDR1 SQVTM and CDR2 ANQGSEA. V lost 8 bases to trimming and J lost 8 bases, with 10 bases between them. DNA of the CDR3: TGCAGCCTTGGTCGCGATGAGCAGTTCTTC. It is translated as CSLGRDEQFF.

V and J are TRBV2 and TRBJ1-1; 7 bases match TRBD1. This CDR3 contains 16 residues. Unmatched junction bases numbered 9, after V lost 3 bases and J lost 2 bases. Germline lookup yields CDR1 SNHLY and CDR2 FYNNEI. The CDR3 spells CASSENRGTANTEAFF. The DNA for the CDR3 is TGTGCCAGCAGTGAGAACCGAGGGACAGCCAACACTGAAGCTTTCTTT.

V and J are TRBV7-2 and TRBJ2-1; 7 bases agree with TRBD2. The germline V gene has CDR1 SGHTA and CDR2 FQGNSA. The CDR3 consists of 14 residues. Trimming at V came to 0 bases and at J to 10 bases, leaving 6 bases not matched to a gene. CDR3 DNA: TGTGCCAGCAGCTTAGCGGGAGGGTTGGGGGAGCAGTTCTTC. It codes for CASSLAGGLGEQFF.